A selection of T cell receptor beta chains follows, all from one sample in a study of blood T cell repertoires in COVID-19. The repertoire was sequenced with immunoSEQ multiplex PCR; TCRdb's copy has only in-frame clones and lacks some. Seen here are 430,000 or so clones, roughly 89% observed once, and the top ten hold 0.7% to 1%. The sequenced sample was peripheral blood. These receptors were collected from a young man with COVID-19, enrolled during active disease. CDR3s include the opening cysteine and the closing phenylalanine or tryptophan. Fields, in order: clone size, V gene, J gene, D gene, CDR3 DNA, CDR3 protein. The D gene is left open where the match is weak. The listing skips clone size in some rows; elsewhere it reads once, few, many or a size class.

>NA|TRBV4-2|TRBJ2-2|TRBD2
TGTGCCAGCAGCCAAGAAGCTAGGACTAGAGTCACCGGGGAGCTGTTTTTT
CASSQEARTRVTGELFF
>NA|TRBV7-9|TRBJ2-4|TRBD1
TGTGCCAGCATCAGGACAGGGGAAAACATTCAGTACTTC
CASIRTGENIQYF
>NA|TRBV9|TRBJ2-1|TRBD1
TGTGCCAGCAGCCCCCGGGACAGGGTATATGATGAGCAGTTCTTC
CASSPRDRVYDEQFF
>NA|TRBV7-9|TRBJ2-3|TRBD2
TGTGCCAGCAAGCGGACTAGCGGGACAGATACGCAGTATTTT
CASKRTSGTDTQYF
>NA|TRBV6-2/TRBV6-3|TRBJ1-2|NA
TGTGCCAGCAGTTACTCAGCCGCAAACTATGGCTACACCTTC
CASSYSAANYGYTF
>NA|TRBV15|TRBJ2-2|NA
TGTGCCACCAGCAGGGGATTTAACCAGGGGATCGGGGAGCTGTTTTTT
CATSRGFNQGIGELFF
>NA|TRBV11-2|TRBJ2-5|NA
TGTGCCAGCAGCTTAGAATCACAGCACCAAGAGACCCAGTACTTC
CASSLESQHQETQYF
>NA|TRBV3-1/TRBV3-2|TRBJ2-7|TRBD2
TGTGCCAGCAGCCCACCGGGACTAGGGGAAGAGCAGTACTTC
CASSPPGLGEEQYF
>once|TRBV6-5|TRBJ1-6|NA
TGTGCCAGCAACCTTCGACAGACCTATAATTCACCCCTCCACTTT
CASNLRQTYNSPLHF
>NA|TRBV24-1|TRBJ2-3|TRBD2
TGTGCCACCAGCCAGAGGAAAGGGCGGGAGGTAAACCCGGATACGCAGTATTTT
CATSQRKGREVNPDTQYF
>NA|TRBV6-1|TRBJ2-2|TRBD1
TGTGCCAGCAGTGACGACAGGGGATTGAACACCGGGGAGCTGTTTTTT
CASSDDRGLNTGELFF
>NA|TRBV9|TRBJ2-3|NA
TGTGCCAGCAGCCAGCAAGCCCTAGTTCCCGGTTATACGCAGTATTTT
CASSQQALVPGYTQYF
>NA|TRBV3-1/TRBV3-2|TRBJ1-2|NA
TGTGCCAGCAGCCAAATGTTAGTTGGTAACTATGGCTACACCTTC
CASSQMLVGNYGYTF
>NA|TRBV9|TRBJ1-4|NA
TGTGCCAGCAGCGTAGCGATTGACGGGAATGAAAAACTGTTTTTT
CASSVAIDGNEKLFF
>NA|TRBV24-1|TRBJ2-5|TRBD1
TGTGCCACCAGTGATTTGGGGGGACAGGGATTGGAGACCCAGTACTTC
CATSDLGGQGLETQYF
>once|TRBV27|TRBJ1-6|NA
TGTGCCAGCAGTTTAGACAGGTCCCCTTCCTATAATTCACCCCTCCACTTT
CASSLDRSPSYNSPLHF
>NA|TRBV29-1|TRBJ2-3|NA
TGCAGCCGCCAGGGTGGTCCCACAGATACGCAGTATTTT
CSRQGGPTDTQYF
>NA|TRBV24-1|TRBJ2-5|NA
TGTGCCACCAGTGGGGGAGAAGAGACCCAGTACTTC
CATSGGEETQYF
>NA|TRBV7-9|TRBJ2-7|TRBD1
TGTGCCAGCAGCGGATCCCCGGGACAGTACTACGAGCAGTACTTC
CASSGSPGQYYEQYF
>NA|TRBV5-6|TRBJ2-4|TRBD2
TGTGCCAGCAGCTTGTATGCCGGGGGGTATATAAACATTCAGTACTTC
CASSLYAGGYINIQYF
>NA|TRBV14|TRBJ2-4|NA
TGTGCCAGCAGCCCCAACGTGAGGGGGAACATTCAGTACTTC
CASSPNVRGNIQYF
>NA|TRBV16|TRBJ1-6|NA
TGTGCCAGCAGCCTTGAACTAGCCGGGGATTCACCCCTCCACTTT
CASSLELAGDSPLHF
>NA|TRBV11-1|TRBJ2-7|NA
TGTGCCAGCAGCTCCCCAGGGGCCTACGAGCAGTACTTC
CASSSPGAYEQYF
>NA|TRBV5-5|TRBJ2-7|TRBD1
TGTGCCAGCAGCCGTCCGGGACAGGGTTTTACCTACGAGCAGTACTTC
CASSRPGQGFTYEQYF
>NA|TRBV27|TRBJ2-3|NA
TGTGCCAGCAGCTGGACGGGATCCACAGATACGCAGTATTTT
CASSWTGSTDTQYF
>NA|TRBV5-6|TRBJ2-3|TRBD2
TGTGCCAGCAGCAAATGGACTAGCGGGAGAGTAGATACGCAGTATTTT
CASSKWTSGRVDTQYF
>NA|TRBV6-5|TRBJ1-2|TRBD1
TGTGCCAGCAGTACTGGGACAGGAGGAGCCTATGGCTACACCTTC
CASSTGTGGAYGYTF
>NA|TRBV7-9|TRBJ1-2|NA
TGTGCCAGCAGCTTACCGGGGGGTTTTGGCTACACCTTC
CASSLPGGFGYTF
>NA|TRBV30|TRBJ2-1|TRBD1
TGTGCCTGGACGGGACAGAGCTCCTACAATGAGCAGTTCTTC
CAWTGQSSYNEQFF
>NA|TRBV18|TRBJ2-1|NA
TGTGCCAGCTCACCACGAAGTAGAGGGAGGAATTACAATGAGCAGTTCTTC
CASSPRSRGRNYNEQFF
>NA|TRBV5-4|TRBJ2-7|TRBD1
TGTGCCAGCAGCCTAGACAGGGGGGGCGAGCAGTACTTC
CASSLDRGGEQYF
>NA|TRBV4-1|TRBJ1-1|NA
TGCGCCAGCAGCCAAGGCGCACAGGGAAACACTGAAGCTTTCTTT
CASSQGAQGNTEAFF
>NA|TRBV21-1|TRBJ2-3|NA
TGTGCCAGCAGCAAAGCATCTAGCGGAAACACAGATACGCAGTATTTT
CASSKASSGNTDTQYF
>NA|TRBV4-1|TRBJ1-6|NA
TGCGCCAGCAGCCAACCAGACGGGGGGCAGTCCTATAATTCACCCCTCCACTTT
CASSQPDGGQSYNSPLHF
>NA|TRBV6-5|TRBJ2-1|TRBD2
TGTGCCAGCAGTTACTCAACTGGCGGGGGAGCTACAGAGCAGTTCTTC
CASSYSTGGGATEQFF
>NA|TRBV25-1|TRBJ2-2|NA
TGTGCCACCACCGAGTGGGCCACCGGGGAGCTGTTTTTT
CATTEWATGELFF
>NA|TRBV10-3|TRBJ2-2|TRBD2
TGTGCCATCAGTGGGACTAGCGGGCCGACCGGGGAGCTGTTTTTT
CAISGTSGPTGELFF
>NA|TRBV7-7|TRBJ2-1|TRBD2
TGTGCCAGCAGCGAATCAGCGGGGGGGCGCGAGCAGTTCTTC
CASSESAGGREQFF
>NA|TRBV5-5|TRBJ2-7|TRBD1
TGTGCCAGCAGCATACAGGGGGCGGTGCTTGAGCAGTACTTC
CASSIQGAVLEQYF
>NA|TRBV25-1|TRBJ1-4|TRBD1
TGTGCCAGCAGTGAGGAGGGGGCAGGTGAAAAACTGTTTTTT
CASSEEGAGEKLFF
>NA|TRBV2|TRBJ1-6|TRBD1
TGTGCCAGCTCTCGGACAGGGACGAATTCACCCCTCCACTTT
CASSRTGTNSPLHF
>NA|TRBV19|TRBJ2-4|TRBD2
TGTGCCAGTAGCACTAGCGGGGAAGCCAAAAACATTCAGTACTTC
CASSTSGEAKNIQYF
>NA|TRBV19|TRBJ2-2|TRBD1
TGTGCCAGTCATCCTACGGGACAGGGATTGACCGGGGAGCTGTTTTTT
CASHPTGQGLTGELFF
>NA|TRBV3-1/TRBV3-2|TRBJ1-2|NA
TGTGCCAGCAGCCGGGGGAGGGGAAGAGACTATGGCTACACCTTC
CASSRGRGRDYGYTF
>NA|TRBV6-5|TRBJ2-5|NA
TGTGCCAGCAGAGGAGGGACCGGGGAGACCCAGTACTTC
CASRGGTGETQYF
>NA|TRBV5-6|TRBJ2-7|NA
TGTGCCAGCAGTCGCTCCCCAGAAGAGCAGTACTTC
CASSRSPEEQYF
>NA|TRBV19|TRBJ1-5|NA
TGTGCCAGTAGTATAGGGGGCGGTGAACGTCAGCCCCAGCATTTT
CASSIGGGERQPQHF
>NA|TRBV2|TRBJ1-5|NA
TGTGCCAGCAGTGTCGCCGGTGAGCCCCAGCATTTT
CASSVAGEPQHF
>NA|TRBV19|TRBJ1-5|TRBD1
TGTGCCACCTGGGACAGGGGGCGCGGCAATCAGCCCCAGCATTTT
CATWDRGRGNQPQHF
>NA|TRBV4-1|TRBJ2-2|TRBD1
TGCGCCAGCAGCCGAGGACAGGGGACAGCCGGGGAGCTGTTTTTT
CASSRGQGTAGELFF
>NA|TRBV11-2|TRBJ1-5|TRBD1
TGTGCCAGCAGCTATGGACAGGGGAATCAGCCCCAGCATTTT
CASSYGQGNQPQHF
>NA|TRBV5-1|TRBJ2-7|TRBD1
TGCGCCAGCAGCTTGGCCTGGGGACAGGCCGCCTACGAGCAGTACTTC
CASSLAWGQAAYEQYF
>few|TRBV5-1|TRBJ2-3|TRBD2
TGCGCCAGCAGCTTGGGGACCACTAGCGGGGGAGATACGCAGTATTTT
CASSLGTTSGGDTQYF
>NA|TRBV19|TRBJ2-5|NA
TGTGCCAGTAGTCGGCAGGGAGAGACCCAGTACTTC
CASSRQGETQYF
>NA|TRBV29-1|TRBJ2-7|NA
TGCAGCGTTGTGACAGTCGGCGACGAGCAGTACTTC
CSVVTVGDEQYF